This T cell receptor (beta chain) was found in a study of blood T cell repertoires in COVID-19. For the study at large: T cells, B-cell-depleted T cells, or PBMCs provided the cDNA or gDNA that served as material.

CDR1 and CDR2 from the germline V gene are SGHVS and FNYEAQ. The CDR3 is 14 amino acids. Trimming stripped 5 bases from V and 4 bases from J, with 11 bases between. Original analysis: Amplification with reference gene primers provided the estimates of nucleated cell counts. Sequencing was performed with immunoSEQ multiplex PCR; in TCRdb, only in-frame clones are kept and a portion is missing. The DNA gave D and trimming, while V, J and clone size come from that table. The data hold fewer than 300,000 clones, with around 82% observed a single time. Seattle cases were enrolled at active infection and followed longitudinally.

The sequenced sample consisted of peripheral blood. This chain joins TRBV7-6 and TRBJ2-2; perhaps TRBD2 as D (6 bases). The source of this sequence is a person between 65 and 79 years old with COVID-19, enrolled during active disease. The CDR3 loop is CASSATGGTGELFF. Written as DNA, the CDR3 is TGTGCCAGCAGCGCCACCGGGGGCACCGGGGAGCTGTTTTTT.